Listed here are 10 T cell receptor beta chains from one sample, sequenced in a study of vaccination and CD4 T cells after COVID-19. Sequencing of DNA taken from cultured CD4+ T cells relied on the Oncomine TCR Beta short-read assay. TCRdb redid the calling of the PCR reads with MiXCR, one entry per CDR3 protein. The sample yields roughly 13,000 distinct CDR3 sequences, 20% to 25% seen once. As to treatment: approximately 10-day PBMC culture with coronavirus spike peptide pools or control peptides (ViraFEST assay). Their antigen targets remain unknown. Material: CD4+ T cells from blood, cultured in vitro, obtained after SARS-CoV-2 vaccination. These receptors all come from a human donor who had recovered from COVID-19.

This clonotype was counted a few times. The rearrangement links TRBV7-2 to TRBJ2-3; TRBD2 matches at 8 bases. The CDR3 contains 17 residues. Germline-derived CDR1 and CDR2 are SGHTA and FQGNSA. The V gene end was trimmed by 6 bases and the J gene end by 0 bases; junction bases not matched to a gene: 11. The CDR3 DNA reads TGTGCCAGCAGTTCAGGGTATCGGGGGGGTAGCACAGATACGCAGTATTTT. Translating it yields CASSSGYRGGSTDTQYF.

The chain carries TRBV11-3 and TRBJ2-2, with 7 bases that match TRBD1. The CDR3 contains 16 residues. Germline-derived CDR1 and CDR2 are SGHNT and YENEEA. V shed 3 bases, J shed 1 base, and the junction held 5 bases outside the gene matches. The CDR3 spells CASSLGQGVNTGELFF. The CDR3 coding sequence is TGTGCCAGCAGCTTGGGGCAGGGGGTGAACACCGGGGAGCTGTTTTTT.

DNA of the CDR3: TGTGCCAGCAGTGACTCGGCAGGGGCGGGTTCACCCCTCCACTTT. It yields the protein CASSDSAGAGSPLHF. This sequence joins TRBV6-4 and TRBJ1-6; possible D gene TRBD1, 6 bases. This CDR3 region has 15 residues. The germline V gene encodes CDR1 MRHNA and CDR2 SNTAGT. V lost 0 bases to trimming and J lost 9 bases, with 12 bases between them.

In DNA form, the CDR3 reads TGTGCCAGCAGTTTACAAGCGGGAGGGTTGGCCCAGTACTTC. The encoded protein is CASSLQAGGLAQYF. The chain joins TRBV28 to TRBJ2-5; 10 bases fit TRBD2. After removal of 2 bases from V and 9 bases from J, the junction contained 6 bases not matched to a gene. Germline assignment: CDR1 MDHEN and CDR2 SYDVKM. This CDR3 is built from 14 residues.

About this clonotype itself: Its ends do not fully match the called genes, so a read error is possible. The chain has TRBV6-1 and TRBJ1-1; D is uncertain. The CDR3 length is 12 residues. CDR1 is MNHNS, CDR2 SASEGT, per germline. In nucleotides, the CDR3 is TGTGCCAGCAGTACAACGAACACTGAGGCTTTCTTT. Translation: CASSTTNTEAFF.

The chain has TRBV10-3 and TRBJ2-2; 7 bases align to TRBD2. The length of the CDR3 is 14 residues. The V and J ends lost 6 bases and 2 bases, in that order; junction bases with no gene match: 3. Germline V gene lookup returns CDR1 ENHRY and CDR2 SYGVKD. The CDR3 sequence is CAIRASGNTGELFF. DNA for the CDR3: TGTGCCATCAGGGCTAGCGGTAACACCGGGGAGCTGTTTTTT.

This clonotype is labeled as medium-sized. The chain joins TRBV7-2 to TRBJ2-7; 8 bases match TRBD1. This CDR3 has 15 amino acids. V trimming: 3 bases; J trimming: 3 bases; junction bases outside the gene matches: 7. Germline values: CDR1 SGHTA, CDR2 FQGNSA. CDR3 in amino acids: CASSFAGGLGYEQYF. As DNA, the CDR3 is TGTGCCAGCAGCTTCGCAGGGGGCCTAGGCTACGAGCAGTACTTC.

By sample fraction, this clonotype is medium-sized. The CDR3 region has the DNA TGTGCCAGCAGCCTATACACGTTCGAAGCTTTCTTT. Amino acid sequence: CASSLYTFEAFF. V is TRBV7-2 and J is TRBJ1-1; D not resolved. CDR1 is SGHTA and CDR2 is FQGNSA in the germline V gene. The V end lost 5 bases, the J end lost 8 bases, and 12 bases lay between the germline ends. This CDR3 has 12 residues. The complete variable domain, with remaining parts taken from reference TRBV7-2 and TRBJ1-1, reads GAGVSQSPSNKVTEKGKDVELRCDPISGHTALYWYRQSLGQGLEFLIYFQGNSAPDKSGLPSDRFSAERTGGSVSTLTIQRTQQEDSAVYLCASSLYTFEAFFGQGTRLTVV.

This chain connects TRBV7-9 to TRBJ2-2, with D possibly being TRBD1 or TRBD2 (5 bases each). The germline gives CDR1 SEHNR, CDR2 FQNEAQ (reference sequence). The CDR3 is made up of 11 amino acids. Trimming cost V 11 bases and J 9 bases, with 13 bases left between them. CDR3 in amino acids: CADRGERELFF. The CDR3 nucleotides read TGTGCCGACAGAGGGGAGAGGGAGCTGTTTTTT.

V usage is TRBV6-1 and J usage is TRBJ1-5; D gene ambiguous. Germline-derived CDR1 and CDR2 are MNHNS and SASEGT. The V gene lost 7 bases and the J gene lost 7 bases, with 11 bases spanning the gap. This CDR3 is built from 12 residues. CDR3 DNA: TGTGCCAGCAACCTACCCGGGCAGCCCCAGCATTTT. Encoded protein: CASNLPGQPQHF.